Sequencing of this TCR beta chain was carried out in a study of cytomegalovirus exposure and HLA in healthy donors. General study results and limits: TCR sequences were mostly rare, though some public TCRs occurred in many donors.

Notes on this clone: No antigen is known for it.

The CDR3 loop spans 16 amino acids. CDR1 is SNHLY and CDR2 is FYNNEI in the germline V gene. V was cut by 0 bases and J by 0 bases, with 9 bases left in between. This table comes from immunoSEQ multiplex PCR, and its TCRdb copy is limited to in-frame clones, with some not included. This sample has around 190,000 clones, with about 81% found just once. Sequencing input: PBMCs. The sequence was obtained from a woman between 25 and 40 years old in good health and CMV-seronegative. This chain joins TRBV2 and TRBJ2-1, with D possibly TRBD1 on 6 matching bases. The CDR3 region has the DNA TGTGCCAGCAGTGAAGCCAGGGGCCTCTCCTACAATGAGCAGTTCTTC. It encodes CASSEARGLSYNEQFF.